One T cell receptor beta chain is described in this entry. Its antigen is unidentified. Treatment meaning: oral pan-JAK inhibitor, 5-10 mg twice daily. This sample was included in a study of CD8+ T cells in alopecia areata. Whole-study findings and limits: For lesional scalp, especially alopecia totalis/universalis, clonality was higher than in normal scalp.

This CDR3 spans 12 amino acids. Trimming pared 5 bases from V and 7 bases from J, leaving 11 bases between. From germline, CDR1 is SGHTA and CDR2 FQGNSA. As the sequencing template, cDNA was produced by extracting RNA and reverse transcribing it. Repertoires were generated with immunoSEQ multiplex PCR, while TCRdb's copy carries only in-frame clones and drops some. The sample yields approximately 90,000 clones, just over 70% seen once. The sequences come from CD8+ T cells sorted from blood, collected around week 46, from a patient treated with tofacitinib. The rearrangement links TRBV7-2 to TRBJ1-1, with a tentative D call TRBD1 (5 bases). The TCR originated in a human donor with alopecia areata. The CDR3 DNA reads as TGTGCCAGCAGCCCCTGGACAAGTGAAGCTTTCTTT. Protein product: CASSPWTSEAFF.